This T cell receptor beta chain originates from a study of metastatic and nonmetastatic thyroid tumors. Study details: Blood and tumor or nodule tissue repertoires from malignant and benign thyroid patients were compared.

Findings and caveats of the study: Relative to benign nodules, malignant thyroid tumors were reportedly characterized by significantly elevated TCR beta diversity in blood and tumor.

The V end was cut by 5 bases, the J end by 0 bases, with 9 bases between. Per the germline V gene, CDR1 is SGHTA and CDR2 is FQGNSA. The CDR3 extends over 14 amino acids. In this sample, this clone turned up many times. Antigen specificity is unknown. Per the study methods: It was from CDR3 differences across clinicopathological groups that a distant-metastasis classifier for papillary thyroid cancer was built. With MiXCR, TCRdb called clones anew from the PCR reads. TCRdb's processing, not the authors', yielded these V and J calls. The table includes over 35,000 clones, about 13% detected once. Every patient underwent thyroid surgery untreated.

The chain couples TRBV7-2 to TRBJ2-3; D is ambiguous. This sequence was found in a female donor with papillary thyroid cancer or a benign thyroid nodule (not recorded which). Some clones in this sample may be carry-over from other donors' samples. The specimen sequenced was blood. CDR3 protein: CASSQFPSTDTQYF. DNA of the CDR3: TGTGCCAGCAGCCAGTTTCCTAGCACAGATACGCAGTATTTT.